This TCR beta chain was sequenced for a study of cytomegalovirus exposure and HLA in healthy donors. Study conclusions and caveats: According to an earlier analysis, most TCR beta V segments yielded productive rearrangements about 87% or about 30% of the time. In a later analysis, an Asian-associated ancestry cluster reportedly showed fewer N-insertions than the approximately 660-donor mean. Apparent HLA restriction characterized most CMV-associated TCR beta chains in a later analysis. A missense DCLRE1C variant was associated with V- and J-gene trimming of TCR beta chains in a later analysis, and an independent cohort replicated the association.

V lost 0 bases and J lost 10; bases outside the gene matches: 9. There are 15 residues in the CDR3. The germline V gene encodes CDR1 SGHRS and CDR2 YFSETQ. The primer mix had 60 Vbeta and 13 Jbeta primers. This table comes from immunoSEQ multiplex PCR, and its TCRdb copy is limited to in-frame clones, with some not included. The table lists approximately 150,000 clones, 75% to 80% of them singletons. Turning to this clone: Its matching antigen is unknown.

The sequenced sample consisted of PBMCs. V is TRBV5-1 and J is TRBJ2-1, with 8 bases that match TRBD2. This clonotype was obtained from a middle-aged woman in good health and CMV-seropositive. The CDR3 is CASSLEGTRVGEQFF. CDR3 DNA sequence: TGCGCCAGCAGCTTGGAAGGGACTAGGGTAGGCGAGCAGTTCTTC.